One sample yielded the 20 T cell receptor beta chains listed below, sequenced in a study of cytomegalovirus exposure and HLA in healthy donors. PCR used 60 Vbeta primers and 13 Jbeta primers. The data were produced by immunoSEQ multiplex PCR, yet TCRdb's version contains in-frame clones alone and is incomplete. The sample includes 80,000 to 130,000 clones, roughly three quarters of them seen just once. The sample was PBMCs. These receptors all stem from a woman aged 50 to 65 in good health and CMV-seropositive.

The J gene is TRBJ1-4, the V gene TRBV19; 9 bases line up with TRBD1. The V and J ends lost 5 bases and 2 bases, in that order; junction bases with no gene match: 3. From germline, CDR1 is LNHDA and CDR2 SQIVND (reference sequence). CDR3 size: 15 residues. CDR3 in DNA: TGTGCCAGTAGTGGGGACAGGGTGACTAATGAAAAACTGTTTTTT. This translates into CASSGDRVTNEKLFF. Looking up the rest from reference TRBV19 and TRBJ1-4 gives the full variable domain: DGGITQSPKYLFRKEGQNVTLSCEQNLNHDAMYWYRQDPGQGLRLIYYSQIVNDFQKGDIAEGYSVSREKKESFPLTVTSAQKNPTAFYLCASSGDRVTNEKLFFGSGTQLSVL.

For the CDR3, the DNA is TGTGCCAGCGGGGACATTAACGGCTACACCTTC. This encodes CASGDINGYTF. V gene TRBV6-5 combines with J gene TRBJ1-2, with D perhaps TRBD1 (6 bases). V was cut by 8 bases and J by 8 bases, with 12 bases left in between. The CDR3 has 11 amino acids. CDR1 is MNHEY, CDR2 SVGAGI, per germline.

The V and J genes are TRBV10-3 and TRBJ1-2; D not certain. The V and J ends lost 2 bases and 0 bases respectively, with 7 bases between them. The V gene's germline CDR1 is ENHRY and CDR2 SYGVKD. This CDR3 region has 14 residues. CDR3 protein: CAISESLANYGYTF. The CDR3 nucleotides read TGTGCCATCAGTGAGAGTTTAGCTAACTATGGCTACACCTTC.

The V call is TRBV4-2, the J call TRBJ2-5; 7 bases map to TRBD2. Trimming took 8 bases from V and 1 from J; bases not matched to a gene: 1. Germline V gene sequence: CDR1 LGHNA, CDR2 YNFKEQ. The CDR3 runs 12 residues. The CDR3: CASGGVQETQYF. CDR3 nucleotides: TGTGCCAGCGGGGGGGTCCAAGAGACCCAGTACTTC.

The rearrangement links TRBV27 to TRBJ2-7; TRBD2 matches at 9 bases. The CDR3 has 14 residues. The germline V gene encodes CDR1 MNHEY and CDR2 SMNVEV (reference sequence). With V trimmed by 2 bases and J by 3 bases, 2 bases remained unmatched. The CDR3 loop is CASSLLAGYYEQYF. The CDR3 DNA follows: TGTGCCAGCAGTTTACTAGCGGGGTACTACGAGCAGTACTTC.

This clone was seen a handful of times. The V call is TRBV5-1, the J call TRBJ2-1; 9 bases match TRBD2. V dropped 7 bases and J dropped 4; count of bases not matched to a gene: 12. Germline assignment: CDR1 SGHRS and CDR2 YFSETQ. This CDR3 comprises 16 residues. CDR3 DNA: TGCGCCAGCCACCCAGCTGCGGGAGGGCGATACAATGAGCAGTTCTTC. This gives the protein CASHPAAGGRYNEQFF.

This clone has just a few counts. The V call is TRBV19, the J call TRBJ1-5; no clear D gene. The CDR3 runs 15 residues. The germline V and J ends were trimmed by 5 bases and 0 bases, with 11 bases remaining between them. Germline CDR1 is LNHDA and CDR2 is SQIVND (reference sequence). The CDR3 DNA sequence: TGTGCCAGTAGTTTGCCACAGAATAGCAATCAGCCCCAGCATTTT. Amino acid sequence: CASSLPQNSNQPQHF.

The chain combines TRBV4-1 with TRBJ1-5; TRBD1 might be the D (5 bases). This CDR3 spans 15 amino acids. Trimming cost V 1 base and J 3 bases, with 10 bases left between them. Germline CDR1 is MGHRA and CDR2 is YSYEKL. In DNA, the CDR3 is TGCGCCAGCAGCCAAGGGGGCCTAACCAATCAGCCCCAGCATTTT. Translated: CASSQGGLTNQPQHF.

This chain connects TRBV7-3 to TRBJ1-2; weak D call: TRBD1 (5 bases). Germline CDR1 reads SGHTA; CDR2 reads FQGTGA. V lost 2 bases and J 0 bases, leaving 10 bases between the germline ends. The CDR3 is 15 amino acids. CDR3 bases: TGTGCCAGCAGCTTAGGGGCAGAAGCTAACTATGGCTACACCTTC. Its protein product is CASSLGAEANYGYTF.

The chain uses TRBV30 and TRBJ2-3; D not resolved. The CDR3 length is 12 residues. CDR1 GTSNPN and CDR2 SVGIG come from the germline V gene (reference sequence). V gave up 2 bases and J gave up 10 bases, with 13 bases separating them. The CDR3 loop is CAWSTPLGSQYF. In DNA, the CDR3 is TGTGCCTGGAGTACCCCTCTAGGCTCGCAGTATTTT.

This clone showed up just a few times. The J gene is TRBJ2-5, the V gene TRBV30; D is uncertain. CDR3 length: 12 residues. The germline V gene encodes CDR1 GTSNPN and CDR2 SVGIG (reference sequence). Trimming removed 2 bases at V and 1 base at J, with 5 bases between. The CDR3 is CAWSIIQETQYF. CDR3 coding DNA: TGTGCCTGGAGTATCATCCAAGAGACCCAGTACTTC.

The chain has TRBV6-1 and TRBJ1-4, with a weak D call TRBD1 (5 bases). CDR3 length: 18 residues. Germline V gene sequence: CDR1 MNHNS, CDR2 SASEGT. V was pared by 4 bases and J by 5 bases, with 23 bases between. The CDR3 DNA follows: TGTGCCAGCAGTGCGGTTCAAGGTCGCGGGGAGGGGAATGAAAAACTGTTTTTT. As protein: CASSAVQGRGEGNEKLFF.

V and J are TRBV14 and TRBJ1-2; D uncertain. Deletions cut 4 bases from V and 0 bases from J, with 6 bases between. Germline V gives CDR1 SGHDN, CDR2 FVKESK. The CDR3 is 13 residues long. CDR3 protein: CASSPKANYGYTF. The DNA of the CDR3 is TGTGCCAGCAGCCCTAAAGCTAACTATGGCTACACCTTC.

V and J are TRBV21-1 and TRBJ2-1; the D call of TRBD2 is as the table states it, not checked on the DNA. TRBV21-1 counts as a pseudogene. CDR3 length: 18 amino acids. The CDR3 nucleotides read TGTGCCAGCAGCAAAATGCAGCGGGAGGGCCCAGGACTCAATGAGCAGTTCTTC. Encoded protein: CASSKMQREGPGLNEQFF.

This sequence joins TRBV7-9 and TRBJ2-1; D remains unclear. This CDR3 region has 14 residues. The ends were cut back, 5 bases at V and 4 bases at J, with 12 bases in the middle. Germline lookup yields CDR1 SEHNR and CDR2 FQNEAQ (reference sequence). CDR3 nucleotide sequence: TGTGCCAGCAGCCCCCCCCTAGATTACAATGAGCAGTTCTTC. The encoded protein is CASSPPLDYNEQFF.

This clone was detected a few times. The CDR3 DNA reads TGTGCCAGTAGTATAGGAAGGGGGGGAAGGCCCCAGCATTTT. Encoded protein: CASSIGRGGRPQHF. This chain links TRBV19 with TRBJ1-5, with D possibly TRBD1 on 6 matching bases. CDR1 is LNHDA, CDR2 SQIVND, per germline (reference sequence). The CDR3 extends over 14 amino acids. Trimming took 1 base from V and 9 from J, leaving 13 bases between them. Based on the CDR3 plus reference TRBV19 and TRBJ1-5, the full variable domain is DGGITQSPKYLFRKEGQNVTLSCEQNLNHDAMYWYRQDPGQGLRLIYYSQIVNDFQKGDIAEGYSVSREKKESFPLTVTSAQKNPTAFYLCASSIGRGGRPQHFGDGTRLSIL.

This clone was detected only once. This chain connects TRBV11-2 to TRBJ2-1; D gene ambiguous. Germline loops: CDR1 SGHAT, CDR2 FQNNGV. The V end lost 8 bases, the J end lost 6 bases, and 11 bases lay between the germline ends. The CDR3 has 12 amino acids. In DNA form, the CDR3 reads TGTGCCAGCGGTGAAGGCGGCAATGAGCAGTTCTTC. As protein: CASGEGGNEQFF.

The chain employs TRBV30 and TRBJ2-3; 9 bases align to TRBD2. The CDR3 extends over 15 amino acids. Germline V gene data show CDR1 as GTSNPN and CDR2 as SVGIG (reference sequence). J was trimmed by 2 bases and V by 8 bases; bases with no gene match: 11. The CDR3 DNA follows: TGTGCCACCACGCAAGCGGGAGGCCTCACAGATACGCAGTATTTT. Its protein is CATTQAGGLTDTQYF.

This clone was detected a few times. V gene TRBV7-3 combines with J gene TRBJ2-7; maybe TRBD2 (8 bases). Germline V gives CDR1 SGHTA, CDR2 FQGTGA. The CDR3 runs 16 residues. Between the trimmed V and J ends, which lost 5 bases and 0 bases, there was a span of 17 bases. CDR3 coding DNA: TGTGCCAGCAGCCCAGGGGGACTAGGGCCCTCCTACGAGCAGTACTTC. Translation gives CASSPGGLGPSYEQYF.

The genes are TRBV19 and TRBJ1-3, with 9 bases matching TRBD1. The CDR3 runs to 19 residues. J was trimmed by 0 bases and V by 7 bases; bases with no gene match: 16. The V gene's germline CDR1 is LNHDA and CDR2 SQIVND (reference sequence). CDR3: CASTPGTGHNANSGNTIYF. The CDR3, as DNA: TGTGCCAGTACTCCTGGGACAGGGCACAACGCGAACTCTGGAAACACCATATATTTT.